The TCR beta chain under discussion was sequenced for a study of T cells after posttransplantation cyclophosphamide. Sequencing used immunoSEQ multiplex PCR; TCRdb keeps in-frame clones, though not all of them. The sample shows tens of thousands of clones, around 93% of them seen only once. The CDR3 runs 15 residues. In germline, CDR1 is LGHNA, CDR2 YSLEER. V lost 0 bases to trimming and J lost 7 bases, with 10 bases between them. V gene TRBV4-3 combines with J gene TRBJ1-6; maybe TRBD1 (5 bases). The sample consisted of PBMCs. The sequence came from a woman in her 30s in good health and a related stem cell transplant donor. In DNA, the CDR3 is TGCGCCAGCAGCCAAGATCGGACACCAAATTCACCCCTCCACTTT. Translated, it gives CASSQDRTPNSPLHF.